This TCR beta chain is drawn from a study of OX40 agonist ivuxolimab in advanced cancers. For the study at large: Patients received the agonistic anti-OX40 (CD134) antibody ivuxolimab. The dose-escalation cohort had hepatocellular carcinoma, melanoma, renal cell or head and neck cancer.

Findings and caveats of the study: Several nonresponders also turned out to have low normalized T-cell clonal expansion.

Repertoires were generated with immunoSEQ multiplex PCR, while TCRdb's copy carries only in-frame clones and drops some. This repertoire shows about 24,000 clones, roughly 90% found once; its top ten account for about 47%. With regard to this clone: Its target is unknown.

This CDR3 is built from 14 residues. V lost 4 bases to trimming and J lost 13 bases; unmatched junction nucleotides: 8. In germline, CDR1 is SGHRS, CDR2 YFSETQ. V gene TRBV5-1 combines with J gene TRBJ2-2, with TRBD2 matching 12 bases. The starting material was CD4+ or CD8+ T cells sorted from blood, obtained in a trial of the OX40 agonist ivuxolimab. This receptor was obtained from an adult with an advanced solid tumor such as melanoma, head and neck, liver or kidney cancer. CDR3 DNA sequence: TGCGCCAGCAGCCCCGGACTAGCGGGGACGGGGCTGTTTTTT. It translates to CASSPGLAGTGLFF. Using reference TRBV5-1 and TRBJ2-2 for the parts outside the CDR3, the full variable domain is KAGVTQTPRYLIKTRGQQVTLSCSPISGHRSVSWYQQTPGQGLQFLFEYFSETQRNKGNFPGRFSGRQFSNSRSEMNVSTLELGDSALYLCASSPGLAGTGLFFGEGSRLTVL.